One sample yielded the 14 T cell receptor beta chains listed below, sequenced in a study of shared clonotypes between healthy human individuals. Measured with immunoSEQ multiplex PCR; TCRdb has only the in-frame clones, and not every one. The sample records roughly 1,000,000 clones, approximately 78% being singletons. Specimen: memory CD4+ T cells from PBMCs. Regarding subset: CD45RA-negative fraction. The receptors were gathered from a man between 18 and 29 years old in good health. Some clones in this sample may be carry-over from other donors' samples.

The rearrangement links TRBV6-5 to TRBJ2-3; 7 bases map to TRBD2. CDR1 and CDR2 (germline): MNHEY, SVGAGI. The length of the CDR3 is 15 residues. The trim removed 6 bases at V and 0 bases at J, leaving 6 bases unmatched. The CDR3 region has the DNA TGTGCCAGCAGGGGACTAAAGGGGAGCACAGATACGCAGTATTTT. Residues: CASRGLKGSTDTQYF.

V gene TRBV5-4 combines with J gene TRBJ2-7, with 11 bases that match TRBD1. The CDR3 is 16 amino acids. Germline V gene lookup returns CDR1 SGHNT and CDR2 YYREEE (reference sequence). V lost 0 bases and J lost 4; bases outside the gene matches: 6. CDR3 DNA sequence: TGTGCCAGCAGCTTGGGTGGACAGGGGGCGGCGTACGAGCAGTACTTC. This encodes CASSLGGQGAAYEQYF.

This rearrangement joins TRBV28 to TRBJ2-7; TRBD2 agrees at 7 bases. V was pared by 5 bases and J by 2 bases, with 12 bases of the junction left unmatched. Germline V gene sequence: CDR1 MDHEN, CDR2 SYDVKM. The CDR3 loop spans 16 amino acids. CDR3 nucleotides: TGTGCCAGCAGTACCCGCGGGTCGGCGGGGGCCTACGAGCAGTACTTC. It codes for CASSTRGSAGAYEQYF.

This rearrangement joins TRBV12-5 to TRBJ1-1; no firm D call. V shed 0 bases and J shed 1 base, with 9 bases lying between them. This CDR3 has 15 residues. Germline CDR1 reads LGHNT; CDR2 reads FRNRAP. The CDR3: CASGLVKGSNTEAFF. The CDR3 DNA is TGTGCTAGTGGTTTGGTAAAGGGCTCGAACACTGAAGCTTTCTTT.

The chain carries TRBV7-2 and TRBJ2-3; D is undetermined. Germline CDR1 and CDR2: SGHTA and FQGNSA. The ends were cut back, 5 bases at V and 3 bases at J, with 12 bases in the middle. The CDR3 has 14 amino acids. DNA for the CDR3: TGTGCCAGCAGCCCAAGGTACCAAACAGATACGCAGTATTTT. Amino acids: CASSPRYQTDTQYF.

The chain carries TRBV2 and TRBJ2-7; 10 bases agree with TRBD2. The CDR3 contains 18 residues. Trimming removed 6 bases from V and 2 bases from J; junction bases left unmatched: 16. Germline V gene data show CDR1 as SNHLY and CDR2 as FYNNEI. The CDR3 nucleotides are TGTGCCAGCAGCCCGGGACTAGCGAATAGCCCGAGACCCTACGAGCAGTACTTC. Its translation: CASSPGLANSPRPYEQYF. Full variable domain (rest looked up from reference TRBV2 and TRBJ2-7): EPEVTQTPSHQVTQMGQEVILRCVPISNHLYFYWYRQILGQKVEFLVSFYNNEISEKSEIFDDQFSVERPDGSNFTLKIRSTKLEDSAMYFCASSPGLANSPRPYEQYFGPGTRLTVT.

The chain links TRBV6-5 to TRBJ1-1, with TRBD1 as a possible D gene (5 bases). This CDR3 spans 12 amino acids. CDR1 and CDR2 from the germline V gene are MNHEY and SVGAGI. V shed 6 bases and J shed 10 bases, with 15 bases lying between them. This CDR3 is CASSLRGWGAFF. The CDR3 nucleotides are TGTGCCAGCAGCCTCCGGGGGTGGGGAGCTTTCTTT.

V gene TRBV2 combines with J gene TRBJ2-3, with D perhaps matching TRBD1 (6 bases). Germline loops: CDR1 SNHLY, CDR2 FYNNEI. The CDR3 sequence is 13 residues long. Trimming stripped 7 bases from V and 4 bases from J, with 12 bases between. The CDR3: CASTGTSPDTQYF. In DNA, the CDR3 is TGTGCCAGCACGGGGACATCGCCAGATACGCAGTATTTT.

This clone was detected a few times. CDR3 DNA sequence: TGTGCCAGCAGTTTGGGCCCGGCAACGTACGGGGTATACGAGCAGTACTTC. This translates into CASSLGPATYGVYEQYF. The V and J genes are TRBV27 and TRBJ2-7; possible D gene TRBD2, 5 bases. The germline gives CDR1 MNHEY, CDR2 SMNVEV (reference sequence). The CDR3 loop spans 17 amino acids. V was trimmed by 3 bases and J by 4 bases, leaving 22 bases between them.

CDR3 region: CASSLARGGYTF. Here the CDR3 DNA reads TGTGCCAGCAGCTTAGCACGGGGAGGCTACACCTTC. The chain is built from TRBV7-9 and TRBJ1-2, with D hard to call. Germline values: CDR1 SEHNR, CDR2 FQNEAQ (reference sequence). V was shortened by 0 bases and J by 8 bases, with 7 bases between the two germline ends. This CDR3 has 12 residues.

The chain employs TRBV6-1 and TRBJ2-3; 11 positions match TRBD2. The J segment lost 1 base and the V segment lost 6 bases, leaving 3 bases of the junction unmatched. Germline assignment: CDR1 MNHNS and CDR2 SASEGT. This CDR3 has 15 amino acids. CDR3 residues: CASSLSGRGTDTQYF. The CDR3 DNA follows: TGTGCCAGCAGCCTTAGCGGGAGGGGCACAGATACGCAGTATTTT.

This clone was seen ten or more times. Other nucleotide sequences in the sample specify the same CDR3. This chain links TRBV28 with TRBJ1-5, with unresolved D. The CDR3 covers 13 residues. From germline, CDR1 is MDHEN and CDR2 SYDVKM. V dropped 3 bases and J dropped 7 bases, with 10 bases sitting between them. The CDR3 reads CASSFRLGQPQHF. The DNA for the CDR3 is TGTGCCAGCAGTTTCCGGCTTGGGCAGCCCCAGCATTTT.

The V gene is TRBV7-9, the J gene TRBJ2-2; 12 nucleotides line up with TRBD2. The V and J ends lost 2 bases and 5 bases, in that order; junction bases with no gene match: 6. CDR3 length: 17 amino acids. Germline loops: CDR1 SEHNR, CDR2 FQNEAQ (reference sequence). DNA of the CDR3: TGTGCCAGCAGCTTAAGACTAGCGGGAGTCGGAACCGGGGAGCTGTTTTTT. Residues: CASSLRLAGVGTGELFF.

The rearrangement uses TRBV5-8 and TRBJ2-3; D is perhaps TRBD1 or TRBD2 (7 bases each). The CDR3 runs to 18 residues. V was clipped by 4 bases and J by 0 bases, with 21 bases between them. Germline CDR1 SGHTS, CDR2 YDEGEE. Written as DNA, the CDR3 is TGTGCCAGCAGCCGGGGGGACAGTTTTGAGGGGAGCACAGATACGCAGTATTTT. Its protein product is CASSRGDSFEGSTDTQYF.